A single sample gave rise to the 13 T cell receptor beta chains below, sequenced in a study of cytomegalovirus exposure and HLA in healthy donors. The PCR was carried out with 60 Vbeta primers and 13 Jbeta primers. Data came from immunoSEQ multiplex PCR; TCRdb stores just in-frame clones and leaves some out. The table records roughly 130,000 clones, about 8.5% of them present only once. Sequencing was performed on PBMCs. The source of these receptors is a man in his forties in good health and CMV-seronegative.

V is TRBV11-1 and J is TRBJ1-1, with a weak D call TRBD1 (6 bases). The V gene lost 2 bases and the J gene lost 6 bases, with 13 bases spanning the gap. The CDR3 is 14 amino acids. Germline V gives CDR1 SGHAT, CDR2 FQDESV (reference sequence). This chain's CDR3 is CASSLRSEGAEAFF. DNA for the CDR3: TGTGCCAGCAGCTTACGGTCAGAGGGGGCTGAAGCTTTCTTT.

On this clone itself: At one end, the junction sequence differs from germline, possibly due to a read error. The chain carries TRBV4-1 and TRBJ1-3; D might be TRBD1 (6 bases). The CDR3 totals 15 residues. Germline CDR1 MGHRA, CDR2 YSYEKL. The CDR3 DNA is TGCGCCAGCAGCCATTCACAGGGTCTCGGAAACGCCATATATTTT. Its protein is CASSHSQGLGNAIYF.

V usage is TRBV7-2 and J usage is TRBJ2-1; a weak D match, TRBD2 (6 bases). Germline V gene data show CDR1 as SGHTA and CDR2 as FQGNSA. CDR3 length equals 16 residues. Trimming removed 5 bases at V and 7 bases at J, with 21 bases between. The CDR3 is CASSLRLLPAGNEQFF. CDR3 nucleotide sequence: TGTGCCAGCAGCCTGCGACTCCTCCCTGCGGGAAATGAGCAGTTCTTC.

The chain employs TRBV5-1 and TRBJ1-2; no clear D gene. Trimming took 0 bases from V and 2 from J, leaving 8 bases between them. Germline assignment: CDR1 SGHRS and CDR2 YFSETQ. The CDR3 is made up of 14 amino acids. CDR3 sequence reads: CASSLGEGNYGYTF. Written as DNA, the CDR3 is TGCGCCAGCAGCTTGGGGGAGGGAAACTATGGCTACACCTTC.

The V call is TRBV7-6, the J call TRBJ2-1; D remains ambiguous. Between the trimmed V and J ends, which lost 0 bases and 9 bases, there was a span of 18 bases. CDR3 length equals 16 residues. CDR1 and CDR2 (germline): SGHVS, FNYEAQ. CDR3: CASSLALLQVRVEQFF. DNA of the CDR3: TGTGCCAGCAGCTTAGCCTTACTGCAGGTTCGTGTTGAGCAGTTCTTC.

This clone was observed a handful of times. The V and J genes are TRBV7-9 and TRBJ2-7, with 9 bases that match TRBD1. J lost 4 bases, V lost 6 bases, and 7 bases had no gene match. Germline V gene lookup returns CDR1 SEHNR and CDR2 FQNEAQ (reference sequence). The CDR3 length is 14 residues. CDR3 sequence: CASRPGTGSYEQYF. DNA of the CDR3: TGTGCCAGCAGACCCGGGACAGGGTCGTACGAGCAGTACTTC.

The chain uses TRBV5-1 and TRBJ2-5; 7 bases align to TRBD1. The V gene's germline CDR1 is SGHRS and CDR2 YFSETQ. The CDR3 runs 12 residues. V gave up 5 bases and J gave up 4 bases; unmatched junction bases: 2. The CDR3 nucleotides read TGCGCCAGCAGAGCAGGGGGAGAGACCCAGTACTTC. This gives the protein CASRAGGETQYF.

CDR3 residues: CASRLPGLTGYTF. The CDR3 nucleotides read TGTGCCAGCAGACTCCCAGGGCTTACGGGCTACACCTTC. V usage is TRBV6-5 and J usage is TRBJ1-2; maybe TRBD1 (5 bases). The CDR3 runs 13 residues. V lost 6 bases and J lost 8, with 16 bases in between. In germline, CDR1 is MNHEY, CDR2 SVGAGI.

The chain joins TRBV5-1 to TRBJ2-7; possible D gene TRBD1, 5 bases. Trimming shortened V by 2 bases and J by 3 bases, and 12 bases separated the two germline ends. This CDR3 has 14 residues. Germline V gene data show CDR1 as SGHRS and CDR2 as YFSETQ. CDR3 sequence (DNA): TGCGCCAGCAGCTTACAGACAGCGAGCTACGAGCAGTACTTC. Protein: CASSLQTASYEQYF.

This clone occurred a few times. The chain carries TRBV13 and TRBJ2-3, with 8 bases identical to TRBD1. The CDR3 has 12 residues. The J segment lost 11 bases and the V segment lost 4 bases, leaving 5 bases of the junction unmatched. Germline loops: CDR1 PRHDT, CDR2 FYEKMQ (reference sequence). CDR3 region: CASSYRDRQQYF. CDR3 DNA: TGTGCCAGCAGCTACCGGGACAGGCAGCAGTATTTT.

V usage is TRBV6-1 and J usage is TRBJ1-4; 9 bases fit TRBD1. Trimming took 6 bases from V and 3 from J; bases not matched to a gene: 5. Germline CDR1 is MNHNS and CDR2 is SASEGT. This CDR3 contains 15 residues. CDR3 coding DNA: TGTGCCAGCAGACGACAGGGGGTAGCTAATGAAAAACTGTTTTTT. It codes for CASRRQGVANEKLFF.

CDR3 coding DNA: TGTGCCAGTAGTATTGGACAGAAGAGGGCCTATGGCTACACCTTC. It yields the protein CASSIGQKRAYGYTF. The genes are TRBV19 and TRBJ1-2; D is perhaps TRBD1 (6 bases). Germline CDR1 reads LNHDA; CDR2 reads SQIVND (reference sequence). This CDR3 comprises 15 residues. Trimming took off 3 bases at V and 4 bases at J, with 15 bases between the two ends. Full variable domain (rest looked up from reference TRBV19 and TRBJ1-2): DGGITQSPKYLFRKEGQNVTLSCEQNLNHDAMYWYRQDPGQGLRLIYYSQIVNDFQKGDIAEGYSVSREKKESFPLTVTSAQKNPTAFYLCASSIGQKRAYGYTFGSGTRLTVV.

J is TRBJ2-5 and V is TRBV5-6; D gene ambiguous. V was clipped by 0 bases and J by 6 bases, with 9 bases between them. This CDR3 is 13 amino acids long. In germline, CDR1 is SGHDT, CDR2 YYEEEE. The CDR3 sequence: CASSLALLQTQYF. The CDR3 nucleotides read TGTGCCAGCAGCTTGGCCCTACTCCAGACCCAGTACTTC.